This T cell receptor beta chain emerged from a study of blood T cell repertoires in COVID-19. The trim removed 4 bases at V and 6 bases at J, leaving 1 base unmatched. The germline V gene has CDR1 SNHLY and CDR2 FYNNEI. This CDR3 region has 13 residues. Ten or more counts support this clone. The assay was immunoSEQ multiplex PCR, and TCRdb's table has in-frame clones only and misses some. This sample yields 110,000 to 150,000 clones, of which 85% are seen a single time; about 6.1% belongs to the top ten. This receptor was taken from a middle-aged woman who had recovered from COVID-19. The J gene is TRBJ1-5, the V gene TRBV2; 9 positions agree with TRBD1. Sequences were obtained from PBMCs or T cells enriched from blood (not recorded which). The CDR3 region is CASSGDRVQPQHF. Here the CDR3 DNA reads TGTGCCAGCAGTGGGGACAGGGTTCAGCCCCAGCATTTT.